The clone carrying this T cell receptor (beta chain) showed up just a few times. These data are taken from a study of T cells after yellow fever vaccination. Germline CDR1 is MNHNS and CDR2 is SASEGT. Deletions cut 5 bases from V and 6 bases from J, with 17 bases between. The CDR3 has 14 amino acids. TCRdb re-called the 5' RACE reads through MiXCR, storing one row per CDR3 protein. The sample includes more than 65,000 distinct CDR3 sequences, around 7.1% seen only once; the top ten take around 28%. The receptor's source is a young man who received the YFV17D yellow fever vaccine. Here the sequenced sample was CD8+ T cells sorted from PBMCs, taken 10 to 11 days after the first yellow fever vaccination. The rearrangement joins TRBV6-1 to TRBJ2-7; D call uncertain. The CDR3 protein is CASSRGQRFGEQYF. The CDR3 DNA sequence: TGTGCCAGCAGTCGTGGTCAGCGATTTGGCGAGCAGTACTTC.